This T cell receptor beta chain was found in a study of blood T cell repertoires in COVID-19. TCRdb's table, derived via immunoSEQ multiplex PCR, lists solely in-frame clones and lacks some. The table lists 450,000 or so clones, less than 95% of them singletons, with 0.6% in the top ten. The V end lost 0 bases, the J end lost 9 bases, and 13 bases lay between the germline ends. The CDR3 consists of 14 residues. In germline, CDR1 is SGHNT, CDR2 YYREEE (reference sequence). Sequencing used PBMCs or T cells enriched from blood (not recorded which). The chain uses TRBV5-4 and TRBJ2-1; maybe TRBD2 (5 bases). This clonotype originated in a man between 18 and 29 years old who had recovered from COVID-19. The CDR3 DNA sequence: TGTGCCAGCAGCTTGGACTCGCCTGGGAGTGAGCAGTTCTTC. Protein sequence: CASSLDSPGSEQFF. Combining the CDR3 with reference TRBV5-4 and TRBJ2-1 gives the whole variable domain ETGVTQSPTHLIKTRGQQVTLRCSSQSGHNTVSWYQQALGQGPQFIFQYYREEENGRGNFPPRFSGLQFPNYSSELNVNALELDDSALYLCASSLDSPGSEQFFGPGTRLTVL.